These 26 T cell receptor beta chains came from one sample sequenced in a study of T cells in localized non-small cell lung cancer. The method was immunoSEQ multiplex PCR; TCRdb's version includes in-frame clones alone and lacks a portion of them. The sample records 2,100 or so clones, about a third being singletons. The sample was lung tumor tissue, taken before any cancer treatment. The receptors here all came from a man aged 40 to 70 with stage I lung adenocarcinoma.

The chain couples TRBV18 to TRBJ2-7, with D maybe TRBD1 (6 bases). Per germline, CDR1 KGHSH and CDR2 LQKENI. The ends were cut back, 0 bases at V and 5 bases at J, with 8 bases in the middle. There are 13 residues in the CDR3. The CDR3 spells CASSPPRGNEQYF. The CDR3 nucleotides read TGTGCCAGCTCACCACCGAGGGGGAACGAGCAGTACTTC.

The chain combines TRBV11-3 with TRBJ1-4; 10 bases align to TRBD1. Germline V CDR1 and CDR2: SGHNT, YENEEA. Germline trimming cut 5 bases from V and 12 bases from J; bases unmatched to any gene: 9. The CDR3 covers 14 residues. CDR3 loop: CASSRRGQGNELFF. The CDR3 DNA follows: TGTGCCAGCAGCCGCAGGGGACAGGGGAATGAACTGTTTTTT.

The V gene is TRBV28, the J gene TRBJ1-2; the D is unclear. Germline-derived CDR1 and CDR2 are MDHEN and SYDVKM. V lost 2 bases to trimming and J lost 4 bases, with 5 bases between them. This CDR3 comprises 12 residues. The CDR3 nucleotides read TGTGCCAGCAGTTTACAGACCTATGGCTACACCTTC. Translated: CASSLQTYGYTF.

The table lists this clone with a few counts. The chain joins TRBV6-8 to TRBJ1-4; D unclear. From germline, CDR1 is MNHGY and CDR2 SAAAGT. Trimming stripped 6 bases from V and 4 bases from J, with 9 bases between. The CDR3 is made up of 13 amino acids. The CDR3 protein is CASSRGYNEKLFF. The CDR3 coding sequence is TGTGCCAGCAGCCGGGGTTATAATGAAAAACTGTTTTTT.

This sequence joins TRBV11-3 and TRBJ2-7, with a possible D match to TRBD2 (6 bases). From germline, CDR1 is SGHNT and CDR2 YENEEA. Trimming left V 3 bases short and J 2 bases short, with 14 bases between. CDR3 length: 15 residues. CDR3 sequence: CASSFGGKSTYEQYF. CDR3 nucleotides: TGTGCCAGCAGCTTCGGCGGGAAGAGTACCTACGAGCAGTACTTC.

The rearrangement uses TRBV5-1 and TRBJ2-3; D unresolved. Germline assignment: CDR1 SGHRS and CDR2 YFSETQ. The V end lost 7 bases, the J end lost 0 bases, and 12 bases lay between the germline ends. This CDR3 is built from 14 residues. CDR3 in amino acids: CASGRSSSTDTQYF. The CDR3 DNA reads TGCGCCAGCGGAAGGAGCTCTAGCACAGATACGCAGTATTTT.

CDR3 coding DNA: TGTGCCAGCAGCCAAGTCGGGGGGGGAGTTGAGCAGTTCTTC. Residues: CASSQVGGGVEQFF. The chain is built from TRBV14 and TRBJ2-1, with 8 bases fitting TRBD2. Trimming took 1 base from V and 9 from J; bases not matched to a gene: 5. The CDR3 loop spans 14 amino acids. In germline, CDR1 is SGHDN, CDR2 FVKESK.

The chain employs TRBV28 and TRBJ2-6, with D perhaps matching TRBD2 (6 bases). Germline CDR1 is MDHEN and CDR2 is SYDVKM. The CDR3 sequence is 15 residues long. The V end was cut by 4 bases, the J end by 3 bases, with 10 bases between. CDR3 loop: CASSSTGSGANVLTF. Here the CDR3 DNA reads TGTGCCAGCAGTTCGACCGGGAGTGGGGCCAACGTCCTGACTTTC.

The V and J genes are TRBV18 and TRBJ2-5; D is unresolved. The V gene's germline CDR1 is KGHSH and CDR2 LQKENI. The CDR3 spans 16 residues. V was pared by 3 bases and J by 3 bases, with 17 bases between. The DNA for the CDR3 is TGTGCCAGCTCACCGCGACCCGCGGCCGGAAAAGAGACCCAGTACTTC. Translating it yields CASSPRPAAGKETQYF. Variable domain in full (rest from reference TRBV18 and TRBJ2-5): NAGVMQNPRHLVRRRGQEARLRCSPMKGHSHVYWYRQLPEEGLKFMVYLQKENIIDESGMPKERFSAEFPKEGPSILRIQQVVRGDSAAYFCASSPRPAAGKETQYFGPGTRLLVL.

This sequence joins TRBV19 and TRBJ2-3; D not resolved. The CDR3 sequence is 13 residues long. Deletions cut 4 bases from V and 2 bases from J, with 7 bases between. Germline V gene lookup returns CDR1 LNHDA and CDR2 SQIVND (reference sequence). The CDR3 DNA reads as TGTGCCAGTAGTACAACCTACACAGATACGCAGTATTTT. This sequence encodes CASSTTYTDTQYF.

The chain combines TRBV19 with TRBJ1-2, with 8 bases aligning to TRBD1. The CDR3 loop spans 13 amino acids. Germline CDR1 and CDR2: LNHDA and SQIVND (reference sequence). After removal of 3 bases from V and 7 bases from J, the junction contained 4 bases not matched to a gene. The CDR3 coding sequence is TGTGCCAGTAGTATCCAGGGGGCTGCTGGCTACACCTTC. This codes for CASSIQGAAGYTF.

In its sample, this clone was seen a few times. The chain links TRBV5-1 to TRBJ1-4, with a possible D match to TRBD1 (6 bases). Trimming removed 4 bases from V and 0 bases from J, with 16 bases in between. The germline V gene encodes CDR1 SGHRS and CDR2 YFSETQ. CDR3 length: 17 amino acids. This CDR3 reads CASSQGAGAATNEKLFF. The CDR3 bases are TGCGCCAGCAGCCAGGGTGCGGGGGCAGCAACTAATGAAAAACTGTTTTTT.

V gene TRBV11-3 combines with J gene TRBJ2-1; TRBD2 matches 13 bases. There are 16 residues in the CDR3. Germline CDR1 and CDR2: SGHNT and YENEEA. V lost 7 bases, J lost 9 bases, and 12 bases stayed unmatched. For the CDR3, the DNA is TGTGCCAGCACCTCCCCGGGACTAGCGGGAAGGGGTGAGCAGTTCTTC. Residues: CASTSPGLAGRGEQFF. Looking up the rest from reference TRBV11-3 and TRBJ2-1 gives the full variable domain: EAGVVQSPRYKIIEKKQPVAFWCNPISGHNTLYWYLQNLGQGPELLIRYENEEAVDDSQLPKDRFSAERLKGVDSTLKIQPAELGDSAVYLCASTSPGLAGRGEQFFGPGTRLTVL.

This chain connects TRBV28 to TRBJ2-7; 10 positions match TRBD2. The CDR3 consists of 15 residues. Germline lookup yields CDR1 MDHEN and CDR2 SYDVKM. J gave up 3 bases and V 6 bases, and 8 bases lay outside the gene matches. The DNA of the CDR3 is TGTGCCAGCAGCTACCTAGCGGGAGCGTACTACGAGCAGTACTTC. It is translated as CASSYLAGAYYEQYF.

This clone was observed a handful of times. The rearrangement links TRBV4-1 to TRBJ1-3; D is uncertain. V shed 4 bases and J shed 0 bases, with 19 bases lying between them. Germline-derived CDR1 and CDR2 are MGHRA and YSYEKL. The CDR3 is made up of 18 amino acids. CDR3 nucleotide sequence: TGCGCCAGCAGCCCCAGAGGCAGAGACTTATCCTCTGGAAACACCATATATTTT. Protein sequence: CASSPRGRDLSSGNTIYF.

The V call is TRBV10-3, the J call TRBJ1-1; D is ambiguous. Per germline, CDR1 ENHRY and CDR2 SYGVKD. V lost 2 bases to trimming and J lost 2 bases, with 3 bases between them. The CDR3 has 12 residues. CDR3 sequence (DNA): TGTGCCATCAGTGAGATAAACACTGAAGCTTTCTTT. This encodes CAISEINTEAFF.

The chain links TRBV18 to TRBJ2-1, with TRBD2 matching 11 bases. V shed 2 bases, J shed 4 bases, and the junction held 7 bases outside the gene matches. CDR1 is KGHSH and CDR2 is LQKENI in the germline V gene. This CDR3 region has 17 residues. CDR3 in DNA: TGTGCCAGCTCACCATCCGGGACTAGCGGAAAATACAATGAGCAGTTCTTC. It yields the protein CASSPSGTSGKYNEQFF.

The V gene is TRBV10-3, the J gene TRBJ2-3; 7 nucleotides align to TRBD2. There are 17 residues in the CDR3. CDR1 and CDR2 from the germline V gene are ENHRY and SYGVKD. The trim removed 0 bases at V and 0 bases at J, leaving 6 bases unmatched. CDR3 in amino acids: CAISESPSGSSTDTQYF. The DNA of the CDR3 is TGTGCCATCAGTGAGTCCCCTAGCGGATCTAGCACAGATACGCAGTATTTT.

This clone was counted between two and nine times. The rearrangement joins TRBV9 to TRBJ2-1, with TRBD2 matching 9 bases. CDR1 and CDR2 from the germline V gene are SGDLS and YYNGEE. The CDR3 spans 16 residues. The V segment lost 7 bases and the J segment 0 bases; nucleotides outside the gene matches: 8. The CDR3 here is CASWASGVNSYNEQFF. In nucleotides, the CDR3 is TGTGCCAGCTGGGCTAGCGGGGTTAACTCCTACAATGAGCAGTTCTTC.

This clone was seen a handful of times. V gene TRBV9 combines with J gene TRBJ2-1, with D perhaps TRBD2 (5 bases). CDR1 SGDLS and CDR2 YYNGEE come from the germline V gene. The CDR3 is 14 amino acids. Deletions cut 4 bases from V and 2 bases from J, with 10 bases between. The CDR3 spells CASSPGETYNEQFF. The DNA for the CDR3 is TGTGCCAGCAGCCCCGGGGAAACCTACAATGAGCAGTTCTTC.

The chain recombines TRBV12-5 with TRBJ1-1, with 10 nucleotides matching TRBD1. CDR1 LGHNT and CDR2 FRNRAP come from the germline V gene. The V gene end was trimmed by 10 bases and the J gene end by 4 bases; junction bases not matched to a gene: 12. CDR3 length: 15 amino acids. CDR3 DNA sequence: TGTGCTAATAGTGGAGGACAGGGGGGAAGCACTGAAGCTTTCTTT. Translating gives CANSGGQGGSTEAFF.

This clone was seen a handful of times. The rearrangement joins TRBV5-1 to TRBJ1-1; 7 bases match TRBD1. Germline CDR1 is SGHRS and CDR2 is YFSETQ. This CDR3 spans 14 amino acids. V trimming: 1 base; J trimming: 5 bases; junction bases outside the gene matches: 5. The CDR3 DNA is TGCGCCAGCAGCTTGTACAGGGGCGGGACTGAAGCTTTCTTT. Its translation: CASSLYRGGTEAFF.

The genes are TRBV18 and TRBJ2-4; D is ambiguous. CDR1 is KGHSH and CDR2 is LQKENI in the germline V gene. V lost 8 bases to trimming and J lost 2 bases, with 7 bases between them. The CDR3 loop spans 12 amino acids. CDR3 amino acids: CASVGPKNIQYF. The CDR3 DNA is TGTGCCAGCGTGGGTCCCAAAAACATTCAGTACTTC.

The chain carries TRBV11-3 and TRBJ1-2; 8 bases map to TRBD1. The CDR3 totals 15 residues. CDR1 and CDR2 (germline): SGHNT, YENEEA. The J segment lost 8 bases and the V segment lost 5 bases, leaving 13 bases of the junction unmatched. CDR3: CASSDPRAGGWGYTF. The CDR3 coding sequence is TGTGCCAGCAGCGACCCAAGGGCAGGGGGCTGGGGCTACACCTTC. The full variable domain, in which reference TRBV11-3 and TRBJ1-2 provide the parts outside the CDR3, is EAGVVQSPRYKIIEKKQPVAFWCNPISGHNTLYWYLQNLGQGPELLIRYENEEAVDDSQLPKDRFSAERLKGVDSTLKIQPAELGDSAVYLCASSDPRAGGWGYTFGSGTRLTVV.

In its sample, this clone was seen a few times. The chain has TRBV11-3 and TRBJ2-5; possibly TRBD2 for D (6 bases). The germline CDR1 and CDR2 sequences are SGHNT and YENEEA. The germline V and J ends were trimmed by 3 bases and 5 bases, with 13 bases remaining between them. The CDR3 length is 14 residues. CDR3 sequence reads: CASSFGSQRETQYF. CDR3 nucleotide sequence: TGTGCCAGCAGCTTCGGGAGCCAAAGGGAGACCCAGTACTTC.

By share, this clone ranks as medium-sized. The chain employs TRBV6-8 and TRBJ1-1, with a weak D call TRBD1 (6 bases). The V end was cut by 6 bases, the J end by 5 bases, with 13 bases between. CDR1 and CDR2 from the germline V gene are MNHGY and SAAAGT. The CDR3 is 13 amino acids. CDR3 coding DNA: TGTGCCAGCAGCCCAGGGGCGTGGACTGAAGCTTTCTTT. It yields the protein CASSPGAWTEAFF.